This TCR beta chain was profiled in a study of post-analysis software for immune sequencing data. The CDR3 has 14 residues. Trimming stripped 3 bases from V and 7 bases from J, with 13 bases between. Germline V gives CDR1 LNHDA, CDR2 SQIVND (reference sequence). Study results and limitations: A few TRBV segments occurring more often in patients than controls included TRBV5-6, TRBV5-1 and TRBV20-1.

Researchers reported that TCR beta cDNA libraries carried unique molecular identifiers. One entry per CDR3 protein, called by TCRdb with MiXCR from the PCR reads. Of 600,000 to 750,000 distinct CDR3 sequences listed, over 45% are singletons. With regard to this clonotype: What it binds is unknown.

J is TRBJ2-1 and V is TRBV19; D is possibly TRBD1 or TRBD2 (5 bases each). The source of this sequence is a girl under 10 years old with multiple sclerosis. What was sequenced was blood. The CDR3 loop reads CASSISGQGNEQFF. Written as DNA, the CDR3 is TGTGCCAGTAGTATTTCGGGGCAAGGGAATGAGCAGTTCTTC.